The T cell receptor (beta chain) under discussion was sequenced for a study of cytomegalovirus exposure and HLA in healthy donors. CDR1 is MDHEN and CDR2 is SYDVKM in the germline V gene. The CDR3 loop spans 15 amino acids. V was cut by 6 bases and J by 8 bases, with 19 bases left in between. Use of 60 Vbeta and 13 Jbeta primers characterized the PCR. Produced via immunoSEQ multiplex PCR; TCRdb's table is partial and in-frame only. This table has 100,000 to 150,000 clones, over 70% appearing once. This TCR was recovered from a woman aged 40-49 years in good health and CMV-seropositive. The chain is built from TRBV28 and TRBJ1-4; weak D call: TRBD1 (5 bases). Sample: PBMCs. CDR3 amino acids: CASSFRGAGEEKLFF. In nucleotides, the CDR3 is TGTGCCAGCAGCTTCCGAGGGGCGGGGGAAGAAAAACTGTTTTTT.